Shown below are 17 T cell receptor beta chains from a single sample sequenced in a study of control samples from healthy donors and cancer patients. Produced via immunoSEQ multiplex PCR; TCRdb's table is partial and in-frame only. The sample lists over 85,000 clones; about 89% were seen once. Sequencing was performed on PBMCs. The receptors here all came from a woman aged 50 to 60 with colorectal cancer.

This clone was found a few times. The chain carries TRBV19 and TRBJ1-2; 9 nucleotides line up with TRBD1. CDR1 is LNHDA and CDR2 is SQIVND in the germline V gene (reference sequence). With V trimmed by 6 bases and J by 0 bases, 8 bases remained unmatched. There are 16 residues in the CDR3. CDR3 sequence reads: CASRTHDRGANYGYTF. In DNA, the CDR3 is TGTGCCAGTAGAACCCACGACAGGGGGGCTAACTATGGCTACACCTTC.

The chain employs TRBV28 and TRBJ2-7, with D possibly called TRBD1 or TRBD2 (6 bases each). Germline lookup yields CDR1 MDHEN and CDR2 SYDVKM. The CDR3 loop spans 13 amino acids. V was shortened by 3 bases and J by 6 bases, with 12 bases between the two germline ends. The CDR3 DNA is TGTGCCAGCAGTTTGCCCAGGGGAGGCGAGCAGTACGTC. It specifies CASSLPRGGEQYV.

The rearrangement links TRBV19 to TRBJ1-5, with a weak D call TRBD1 (5 bases). Germline lookup yields CDR1 LNHDA and CDR2 SQIVND (reference sequence). The V end was cut by 4 bases, the J end by 1 base, with 11 bases between. The CDR3 totals 15 residues. The CDR3 spells CASSTRERSNQPQHF. The CDR3 DNA reads TGTGCCAGTAGTACCAGGGAAAGGAGCAATCAGCCCCAGCATTTT.

This chain joins TRBV7-2 and TRBJ1-5, with TRBD1 matching over 7 bases. The length of the CDR3 is 16 residues. The germline gives CDR1 SGHTA, CDR2 FQGNSA. V lost 0 bases to trimming and J lost 5 bases; unmatched junction nucleotides: 7. The DNA for the CDR3 is TGTGCCAGCAGCTTAGCTGGAGGGGGCCTCGATCAGCCCCAGCATTTT. Encoded protein: CASSLAGGGLDQPQHF.

V and J are TRBV2 and TRBJ1-3; D perhaps matches TRBD1 (5 bases). Trimming took 4 bases from V and 1 from J, leaving 11 bases between them. The length of the CDR3 is 15 residues. In germline, CDR1 is SNHLY, CDR2 FYNNEI. The CDR3 sequence: CASSVGAVSGNTIYF. For the CDR3, the DNA is TGTGCCAGCAGTGTAGGGGCTGTTTCTGGAAACACCATATATTTT.

This chain uses TRBV27 with TRBJ2-3; perhaps TRBD1 as D (5 bases). Germline lookup yields CDR1 MNHEY and CDR2 SMNVEV (reference sequence). The CDR3 is 13 residues long. The germline V and J ends were trimmed by 5 bases and 2 bases, with 8 bases remaining between them. The CDR3 bases are TGTGCCAGCAGTCACAGGAACACAGATACGCAGTATTTT. Amino acid sequence: CASSHRNTDTQYF.

This sequence joins TRBV7-9 and TRBJ2-5; 8 bases map to TRBD1. V lost 8 bases to trimming and J lost 3 bases; unmatched junction nucleotides: 11. This CDR3 is built from 15 residues. Germline CDR1 SEHNR, CDR2 FQNEAQ (reference sequence). The CDR3 loop is CASPDREEGEETQYF. The CDR3 region has the DNA TGTGCCAGCCCGGACAGGGAGGAAGGCGAAGAGACCCAGTACTTC.

The chain couples TRBV15 to TRBJ2-2, with TRBD1 as a possible D gene (6 bases). The germline V and J ends were trimmed by 0 bases and 0 bases, with 11 bases remaining between them. Germline V gives CDR1 LNHNV, CDR2 YYDKDF (reference sequence). The CDR3 extends over 17 amino acids. The CDR3 region is CATSRDRGQANTGELFF. The CDR3 DNA reads as TGTGCCACCAGCAGAGATCGGGGACAAGCGAACACCGGGGAGCTGTTTTTT.

The chain combines TRBV5-6 with TRBJ2-7; no clear D. V was cut by 4 bases and J by 2 bases, with 19 bases left in between. CDR1 is SGHDT, CDR2 YYEEEE, per germline. CDR3 length equals 16 residues. The DNA of the CDR3 is TGTGCCAGCAGCCCAGTTGCAGGAAAAGGGCCCTACGAGCAGTACGTC. This translates into CASSPVAGKGPYEQYV.

The sample holds one count of this clone. The rearrangement joins TRBV19 to TRBJ2-5; D is undetermined. The CDR3 consists of 15 residues. In germline, CDR1 is LNHDA, CDR2 SQIVND (reference sequence). V lost 6 bases and J 5 bases, leaving 19 bases between the germline ends. CDR3 region: CASSPTQKGAETQYF. In nucleotides, the CDR3 is TGTGCCAGTAGCCCTACCCAAAAGGGTGCGGAGACCCAGTACTTC.

The rearrangement links TRBV7-2 to TRBJ1-2; D may be TRBD1 (6 bases). Germline lookup yields CDR1 SGHTA and CDR2 FQGNSA. This CDR3 spans 16 amino acids. The ends were cut back, 0 bases at V and 4 bases at J, with 15 bases in the middle. The CDR3 DNA sequence: TGTGCCAGCAGCTTAGCCGTCTCCGGGGGCGCCTATGGCTACACCTTC. Amino acids: CASSLAVSGGAYGYTF.

The DNA for the CDR3 is TGTGCCAGCAGTAGAGGAGGGAGCACAGATACGCAGTATTTT. It codes for CASSRGGSTDTQYF. The chain combines TRBV6-6 with TRBJ2-3, with D possibly TRBD2 on 6 matching bases. CDR1 is MNHNY, CDR2 SVGAGI, per germline (reference sequence). V gave up 5 bases and J gave up 0 bases, with 9 bases separating them. The CDR3 runs 14 residues.

A remark on this clone: Its ends do not fully match the called genes, so a read error is possible. The chain has TRBV19 and TRBJ1-4; TRBD1 aligns across 8 bases. CDR3 length: 15 amino acids. Germline assignment: CDR1 LNHDA and CDR2 SQIVND (reference sequence). CDR3 DNA sequence: TGTGCCAGTAGTATCGGGCAGGGGGCTAACGAAAAACTGTTTTTT. Its protein product is CASSIGQGANEKLFF.

The chain joins TRBV3-1 (or the pseudogene TRBV3-2) to TRBJ2-5; tentatively, D is TRBD2 (6 bases). The V gene lost 4 bases and the J gene lost 7 bases, with 13 bases spanning the gap. CDR1 is LGHDT, CDR2 YNNKEL, per germline (reference sequence). The CDR3 has 13 amino acids. CDR3 nucleotide sequence: TGTGCCAGCAGCCCCCAGGGACTGCGGACCCAGTACTTC. Translated: CASSPQGLRTQYF.

This clone was seen once. The gene calls are TRBV7-2 and TRBJ2-3, with 15 nucleotides matching TRBD2. J was trimmed by 4 bases and V by 5 bases; bases with no gene match: 7. Germline V gene data show CDR1 as SGHTA and CDR2 as FQGNSA. CDR3 length: 17 residues. The CDR3 spells CASSRTSGGAWADTQYF. The CDR3 nucleotides are TGTGCCAGCAGCCGGACTAGCGGGGGGGCCTGGGCAGATACGCAGTATTTT.

The chain couples TRBV5-8 to TRBJ2-3; TRBD2 is a possible D gene (5 bases). V was pared by 5 bases and J by 2 bases, with 15 bases between. In germline, CDR1 is SGHTS, CDR2 YDEGEE. The CDR3 loop spans 15 amino acids. The CDR3 loop is CASSQTRTLTDTQYF. In DNA form, the CDR3 reads TGTGCCAGCAGTCAAACTCGGACTCTCACAGATACGCAGTATTTT.

The rearrangement links TRBV18 to TRBJ2-1, with no clear D. With 6 bases removed from V and 4 bases from J, the gap between germline ends came to 13 bases. Germline assignment: CDR1 KGHSH and CDR2 LQKENI. This CDR3 region has 14 residues. The CDR3 spells CASSPTDIYNEQFF. The CDR3 nucleotides read TGTGCCAGCTCCCCCACTGACATTTACAATGAGCAGTTCTTC. Complete variable domain (other parts from reference TRBV18 and TRBJ2-1): NAGVMQNPRHLVRRRGQEARLRCSPMKGHSHVYWYRQLPEEGLKFMVYLQKENIIDESGMPKERFSAEFPKEGPSILRIQQVVRGDSAAYFCASSPTDIYNEQFFGPGTRLTVL.